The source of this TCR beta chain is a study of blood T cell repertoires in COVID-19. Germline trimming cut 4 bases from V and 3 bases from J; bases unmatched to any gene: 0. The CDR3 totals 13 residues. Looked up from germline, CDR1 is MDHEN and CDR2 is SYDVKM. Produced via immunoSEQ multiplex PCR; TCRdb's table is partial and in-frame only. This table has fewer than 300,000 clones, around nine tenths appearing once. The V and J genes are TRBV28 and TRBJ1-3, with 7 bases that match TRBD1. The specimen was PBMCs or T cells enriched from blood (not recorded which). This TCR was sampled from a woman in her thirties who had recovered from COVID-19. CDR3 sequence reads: CASSWDSGNTIYF. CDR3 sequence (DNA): TGTGCCAGCAGTTGGGACAGTGGAAACACCATATATTTT. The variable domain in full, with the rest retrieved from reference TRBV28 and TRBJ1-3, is DVKVTQSSRYLVKRTGEKVFLECVQDMDHENMFWYRQDPGLGLRLIYFSYDVKMKEKGDIPEGYSVSREKKERFSLILESASTNQTSMYLCASSWDSGNTIYFGEGSWLTVV.